What follows are 19 T cell receptor beta chains derived from one specimen sequenced in a study of blood T cell repertoires in COVID-19. The repertoire was sequenced with immunoSEQ multiplex PCR; TCRdb's copy has only in-frame clones and lacks some. The profile shows 200,000 to 250,000 clones, about four fifths of them singletons. Input material: peripheral blood. These receptors all come from a man older than 75 with acute or convalescent COVID-19.

The chain recombines TRBV6-5 with TRBJ1-1, with D hard to call. CDR3 length: 15 residues. Germline lookup yields CDR1 MNHEY and CDR2 SVGAGI. V lost 2 bases, J lost 1 base, and 11 bases lay in between. CDR3 in DNA: TGTGCCAGCAGTTACCACGGGGTCGAGAACACTGAAGCTTTCTTT. Translation: CASSYHGVENTEAFF.

J is TRBJ2-7 and V is TRBV5-1; a weak D match, TRBD1 (5 bases). V dropped 2 bases and J dropped 5 bases, with 8 bases sitting between them. The CDR3 length is 12 residues. Germline CDR1 reads SGHRS; CDR2 reads YFSETQ. The chain's CDR3 is CASSLSTDEQYF. CDR3 in DNA: TGCGCCAGCAGCTTATCGACAGACGAGCAGTACTTC.

J is TRBJ2-7 and V is TRBV18, with D perhaps TRBD1 (6 bases). V lost 3 bases and J 3 bases, leaving 9 bases between the germline ends. CDR1 and CDR2 from the germline V gene are KGHSH and LQKENI. The CDR3 consists of 13 residues. This chain's CDR3 is CASSPTGRYEQYF. The CDR3 DNA sequence: TGTGCCAGCTCACCGACAGGCCGCTACGAGCAGTACTTC. The complete variable domain, with remaining parts taken from reference TRBV18 and TRBJ2-7, reads NAGVMQNPRHLVRRRGQEARLRCSPMKGHSHVYWYRQLPEEGLKFMVYLQKENIIDESGMPKERFSAEFPKEGPSILRIQQVVRGDSAAYFCASSPTGRYEQYFGPGTRLTVT.

The J gene is TRBJ1-1, the V gene TRBV3-1 (or the pseudogene TRBV3-2); D is undetermined. From germline, CDR1 is LGHDT and CDR2 YNNKEL (reference sequence). V lost 2 bases to trimming and J lost 3 bases, with 10 bases between them. The CDR3 is 14 amino acids. The CDR3 protein is CASSQTRSDTEAFF. The CDR3 DNA follows: TGTGCCAGCAGCCAAACCCGGAGTGACACTGAAGCTTTCTTT.

The V call is TRBV6-5, the J call TRBJ2-7, with a tentative D call TRBD2 (7 bases). The CDR3 is made up of 15 amino acids. V dropped 7 bases and J dropped 5 bases, with 21 bases sitting between them. CDR1 MNHEY and CDR2 SVGAGI come from the germline V gene. The CDR3 protein is CASTPPRGRAHEQYF. CDR3 DNA sequence: TGTGCCAGCACCCCCCCGAGGGGGAGGGCCCACGAGCAGTACTTC.

The V gene is TRBV5-4, the J gene TRBJ2-3; TRBD2 agrees at 8 bases. With 0 bases clipped from V and 3 bases from J, the junction kept 12 bases outside the gene matches. CDR3 length: 18 amino acids. Germline CDR1 SGHNT, CDR2 YYREEE (reference sequence). CDR3 coding DNA: TGTGCCAGCAGCTTGGTGACGCGCGGGGGGAGTGCAACAGATACGCAGTATTTT. This encodes CASSLVTRGGSATDTQYF.

The chain recombines TRBV2 with TRBJ1-2; 8 bases are shared with TRBD1. After removal of 5 bases from V and 8 bases from J, the junction contained 7 bases not matched to a gene. The CDR3 extends over 13 amino acids. CDR1 SNHLY and CDR2 FYNNEI come from the germline V gene. The CDR3 sequence is CASSPDRVSGYTF. In nucleotides, the CDR3 is TGTGCCAGCAGTCCGGACAGGGTGAGCGGCTACACCTTC.

The chain recombines TRBV6-5 with TRBJ2-7; 7 bases fit TRBD1. The germline V gene has CDR1 MNHEY and CDR2 SVGAGI. The length of the CDR3 is 14 residues. Germline trimming cut 6 bases from V and 3 bases from J; bases unmatched to any gene: 8. The CDR3 bases are TGTGCCAGCAGGGTCCGGGACAGCCTCTACGAGCAGTACTTC. As protein: CASRVRDSLYEQYF.

This chain uses TRBV3-1 (or the pseudogene TRBV3-2) with TRBJ1-3; D perhaps matches TRBD1 (6 bases). Germline V gene data show CDR1 as LGHDT and CDR2 as YNNKEL (reference sequence). V was clipped by 4 bases and J by 0 bases, with 10 bases between them. This CDR3 is built from 15 residues. In DNA, the CDR3 is TGTGCCAGCAGCCCCGGGACACACTCTGGAAACACCATATATTTT. Translation: CASSPGTHSGNTIYF.

This chain connects TRBV7-2 to TRBJ2-3; 10 nucleotides align to TRBD1. The CDR3 consists of 16 residues. CDR1 and CDR2 (germline): SGHTA, FQGNSA. J lost 7 bases, V lost 0 bases, and 7 bases had no gene match. The CDR3 loop is CASSLARDRGSNTQYF. CDR3 bases: TGTGCCAGCAGCTTAGCGAGGGACAGGGGCTCGAATACGCAGTATTTT.

The chain joins TRBV11-2 to TRBJ1-6; no definite D call. V was cut by 0 bases and J by 11 bases, with 11 bases left in between. CDR3 length equals 14 residues. From germline, CDR1 is SGHAT and CDR2 FQNNGV. The CDR3 protein is CASSLDAGGTPLHF. The CDR3, as DNA: TGTGCCAGCAGCTTAGATGCGGGTGGCACACCCCTCCACTTT.

The rearrangement uses TRBV12-5 and TRBJ2-7; the match to TRBD1 covers 9 bases. The CDR3 runs 15 residues. Germline V lookup: CDR1 LGHNT, CDR2 FRNRAP. The J segment lost 7 bases and the V segment lost 7 bases, leaving 14 bases of the junction unmatched. The CDR3 loop is CASVPGQGYRGEQYF. CDR3 bases: TGTGCTAGTGTTCCGGGACAGGGCTACCGGGGAGAGCAGTACTTC.

The chain couples TRBV27 to TRBJ1-2; unclear D gene. The CDR3 runs to 17 residues. Trimming took 0 bases from V and 4 from J, leaving 18 bases between them. Germline-derived CDR1 and CDR2 are MNHEY and SMNVEV (reference sequence). The CDR3 region is CASSLSEITGKIYGYTF. The DNA of the CDR3 is TGTGCCAGCAGTTTATCAGAGATCACGGGAAAAATCTATGGCTACACCTTC.

This rearrangement joins TRBV3-1 (or the pseudogene TRBV3-2) to TRBJ2-2; possibly TRBD2 for D (6 bases). The ends were cut back, 1 base at V and 4 bases at J, with 10 bases in the middle. CDR1 LGHDT and CDR2 YNNKEL come from the germline V gene (reference sequence). The CDR3 contains 15 residues. The CDR3 protein is CASSQGGGTTGELFF. The DNA for the CDR3 is TGTGCCAGCAGCCAAGGAGGAGGGACCACCGGGGAGCTGTTTTTT.

The chain uses TRBV4-2 and TRBJ2-7; weak D call: TRBD2 (6 bases). Trimming removed 2 bases from V and 3 bases from J, with 14 bases in between. CDR3 length: 15 residues. Germline CDR1 LGHNA, CDR2 YNFKEQ. The CDR3 loop is CASSQHTPGSYEQYF. In DNA, the CDR3 is TGTGCCAGCAGCCAACACACCCCCGGGAGCTACGAGCAGTACTTC.

Worth noting for this clone: Other nucleotide sequences from this sample produce the same CDR3. This chain connects TRBV24-1 to TRBJ1-2, with 11 bases matching TRBD1. This CDR3 has 16 amino acids. The trim removed 3 bases at V and 4 bases at J, leaving 6 bases unmatched. The germline gives CDR1 KGHDR, CDR2 SFDVKD. CDR3 loop: CATSDPRTGGVYGYTF. CDR3 sequence (DNA): TGTGCCACCAGTGATCCGAGGACAGGGGGCGTCTATGGCTACACCTTC.

V usage is TRBV10-2 and J usage is TRBJ1-2; D unclear. Trimming pared 7 bases from V and 3 bases from J, leaving 9 bases between. The CDR3 length is 12 residues. Germline V CDR1 and CDR2: WSHSY, SAAADI. The CDR3 here is CASTEGYYGYTF. The CDR3 bases are TGCGCCAGCACCGAGGGATACTATGGCTACACCTTC.

The chain uses TRBV5-1 and TRBJ2-3, with a tentative D call TRBD2 (6 bases). Trimming cost V 6 bases and J 0 bases, with 8 bases left between them. Germline V CDR1 and CDR2: SGHRS, YFSETQ. This CDR3 has 13 amino acids. Written as DNA, the CDR3 is TGCGCCAGCAACCGGGGGAGCACAGATACGCAGTATTTT. This sequence encodes CASNRGSTDTQYF.

This chain joins TRBV4-1 and TRBJ1-5, with D maybe TRBD1 (6 bases). V shed 1 base and J shed 4 bases, with 14 bases lying between them. Germline V gene lookup returns CDR1 MGHRA and CDR2 YSYEKL. The CDR3 consists of 16 residues. CDR3 residues: CASSQGNRVGNQPQHF. DNA of the CDR3: TGCGCCAGCAGCCAAGGCAACAGGGTAGGAAATCAGCCCCAGCATTTT.